This entry lists 9 T cell receptor beta chains sequenced from one sample in a study of blood T cell repertoires in COVID-19 (dated by TCRdb to 2018 to 2021). Receptor libraries were prepared by the immunoSEQ multiplex PCR assay. Not all clones reach the TCRdb copy of this immuneACCESS table, which keeps in-frame sequences only. Checked studies attribute under half of the gap to unresolved V genes and leave the rest unexplained. Present in this sample are hundreds of thousands of clones, just under 90% of which were seen just once. Over 0.75% of the sample belongs to the ten largest clones. Sequencing was done on a sample of PBMCs or T cells enriched from blood (not recorded which). Receptor source: a man between 50 and 59 years old who had been exposed to COVID-19.

This clone appeared a single time. This rearrangement joins TRBV12-5 to TRBJ2-1; 7 bases fit TRBD2. V was clipped by 2 bases and J by 0 bases; unmatched bases: 10. The length of the CDR3 is 18 residues. Germline V CDR1 and CDR2: LGHNT, FRNRAP. The CDR3 bases are TGTGCTAGTGGTTTGCCCACTCTAGCGGATAGCTCCTACAATGAGCAGTTCTTC. Its translation: CASGLPTLADSSYNEQFF.

The sample holds a few counts of this clone. The chain is built from TRBV24-1 and TRBJ1-4; a possible D gene is TRBD1 (5 bases). Between the trimmed V and J ends, which lost 3 bases and 2 bases, there was a span of 12 bases. Looked up from germline, CDR1 is KGHDR and CDR2 is SFDVKD. The CDR3 spans 16 residues. CDR3 residues: CATSDPAGGTNEKLFF. The CDR3 DNA sequence: TGTGCCACCAGTGATCCTGCCGGGGGGACTAATGAAAAACTGTTTTTT.

V is TRBV30 and J is TRBJ2-2; D might be TRBD1 (6 bases). Germline V gives CDR1 GTSNPN, CDR2 SVGIG (reference sequence). The CDR3 sequence is 15 residues long. V was pared by 0 bases and J by 5 bases, with 13 bases between. This CDR3 is CAWSVLGGRTGELFF. CDR3 coding DNA: TGTGCCTGGAGTGTACTTGGGGGCAGAACCGGGGAGCTGTTTTTT. Full variable domain (rest looked up from reference TRBV30 and TRBJ2-2): SQTIHQWPATLVQPVGSPLSLECTVEGTSNPNLYWYRQAAGRGLQLLFYSVGIGQISSEVPQNLSASRPQDRQFILSSKKLLLSDSGFYLCAWSVLGGRTGELFFGEGSRLTVL.

The chain couples TRBV11-1 to TRBJ1-1; D is possibly TRBD1 (6 bases). V was cut by 5 bases and J by 11 bases, with 15 bases left in between. Germline V gene data show CDR1 as SGHAT and CDR2 as FQDESV (reference sequence). CDR3 length equals 12 residues. CDR3 residues: CASSAGQLFAFF. Written as DNA, the CDR3 is TGTGCCAGCAGCGCCGGACAGTTGTTTGCTTTCTTT.

The rearrangement joins TRBV2 to TRBJ2-7; D might be TRBD2 (5 bases). V was cut by 1 base and J by 7 bases, with 11 bases left in between. The germline gives CDR1 SNHLY, CDR2 FYNNEI. The CDR3 runs to 13 residues. In nucleotides, the CDR3 is TGTGCCAGCAGTGAAGGGGCGGGTCTGGAGCAGTACTTC. As protein: CASSEGAGLEQYF. The variable domain in full, with the rest retrieved from reference TRBV2 and TRBJ2-7, is EPEVTQTPSHQVTQMGQEVILRCVPISNHLYFYWYRQILGQKVEFLVSFYNNEISEKSEIFDDQFSVERPDGSNFTLKIRSTKLEDSAMYFCASSEGAGLEQYFGPGTRLTVT.

The chain recombines TRBV19 with TRBJ2-3, with 9 bases matching TRBD2. The CDR3 is 15 amino acids. CDR1 is LNHDA, CDR2 SQIVND, per germline (reference sequence). J lost 4 bases, V lost 6 bases, and 8 bases had no gene match. CDR3 nucleotide sequence: TGTGCCAGTAGCGGATTGCGGGGGGGCCCAGATACGCAGTATTTT. Its translation is CASSGLRGGPDTQYF. The variable domain in full, completed from reference TRBV19 and TRBJ2-3, reads DGGITQSPKYLFRKEGQNVTLSCEQNLNHDAMYWYRQDPGQGLRLIYYSQIVNDFQKGDIAEGYSVSREKKESFPLTVTSAQKNPTAFYLCASSGLRGGPDTQYFGPGTRLTVL.

The rearrangement uses TRBV5-4 and TRBJ2-7, with 9 bases aligning to TRBD1. The CDR3 runs 15 residues. In germline, CDR1 is SGHNT, CDR2 YYREEE (reference sequence). The J segment lost 5 bases and the V segment lost 0 bases, leaving 6 bases of the junction unmatched. The chain's CDR3 is CASSLGGDRAHEQYF. Here the CDR3 DNA reads TGTGCCAGCAGCTTGGGAGGGGACAGGGCCCACGAGCAGTACTTC.

The genes are TRBV18 and TRBJ2-1; tentatively, D is TRBD2 (6 bases). The CDR3 is made up of 15 amino acids. Per germline, CDR1 KGHSH and CDR2 LQKENI. V dropped 3 bases and J dropped 7 bases, with 16 bases sitting between them. The CDR3 loop is CASSPGVAGLNEQFF. The CDR3 DNA reads TGTGCCAGCTCACCGGGGGTGGCGGGACTGAATGAGCAGTTCTTC.

This clone occurred once. The gene calls are TRBV6-5 and TRBJ1-5; D not resolved. CDR1 and CDR2 from the germline V gene are MNHEY and SVGAGI. The CDR3 totals 11 residues. V lost 7 bases to trimming and J lost 4 bases, with 5 bases between them. This CDR3 is CASIMNQPQHF. CDR3 nucleotide sequence: TGTGCCAGCATTATGAATCAGCCCCAGCATTTT.